What follows is one T cell receptor (beta chain) and its context. This sample was included in a study of blood T cell repertoires in COVID-19. Sequencing used immunoSEQ multiplex PCR; TCRdb keeps in-frame clones, though not all of them. The sample consists of some 280,000 clones, about 89% of them appearing once. The receptor's source is a woman aged 60-70 years with acute or convalescent COVID-19. Sequenced input: peripheral blood.

CDR3 residues: CASMPRDRVYNEQFF. The CDR3 DNA is TGTGCCAGTATGCCCCGGGACAGGGTCTACAATGAGCAGTTCTTC. The chain joins TRBV19 to TRBJ2-1; TRBD1 agrees at 9 bases. This CDR3 has 15 amino acids. CDR1 and CDR2 from the germline V gene are LNHDA and SQIVND (reference sequence). V lost 7 bases, J lost 3 bases, and 7 bases stayed unmatched. Full variable domain (remainder filled in from reference TRBV19 and TRBJ2-1): DGGITQSPKYLFRKEGQNVTLSCEQNLNHDAMYWYRQDPGQGLRLIYYSQIVNDFQKGDIAEGYSVSREKKESFPLTVTSAQKNPTAFYLCASMPRDRVYNEQFFGPGTRLTVL.